Sequencing of this TCR beta chain was carried out in a study of human T cells and chemical hapten exposure. Turning to the study itself: Per-sample TCR yields varied mainly from small pooled library volume differences.

Documented time point: patch test 1, 2 weeks after DPC sensitization. As for treatment: therapeutic diphenylcyclopropenone sensitization with weekly scalp DPC. TCRdb re-derived calls from the RACE reads in MiXCR, one entry per CDR3 protein. The table records more than 100,000 distinct CDR3 sequences, roughly 13% of them present only once. The CDR3 contains 15 residues. The germline V gene has CDR1 MNHEY and CDR2 SVGEGT. Trimming left V 0 bases short and J 1 base short, with 7 bases between. This clonotype was counted many times. The chain has TRBV6-2 or TRBV6-3 and TRBJ1-5, with no clear D. Material: whole blood, obtained in connection with sensitization to the hapten diphenylcyclopropenone (DPC). The TCR sequence derives from a man aged 18-30 years with alopecia areata. Some clones in this sample may be carry-over from other donors' samples. The CDR3 spells CASSYSARSNQPQHF. In DNA, the CDR3 is TGTGCCAGCAGTTACTCGGCTCGAAGCAATCAGCCCCAGCATTTT.